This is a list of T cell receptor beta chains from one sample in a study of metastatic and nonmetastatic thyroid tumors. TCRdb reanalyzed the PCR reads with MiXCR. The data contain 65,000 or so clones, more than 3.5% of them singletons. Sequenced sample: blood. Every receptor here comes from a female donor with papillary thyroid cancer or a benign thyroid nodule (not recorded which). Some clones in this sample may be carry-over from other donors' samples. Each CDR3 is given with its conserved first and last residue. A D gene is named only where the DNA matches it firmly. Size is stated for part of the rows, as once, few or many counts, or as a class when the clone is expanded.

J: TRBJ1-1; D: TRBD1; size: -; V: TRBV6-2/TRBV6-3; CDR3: CASSDTGGNIMNTKAFF; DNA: TGCGCCAGCAGCGACACAGGGGGCAATATCATGAACACTAAAGCTTTCTTT
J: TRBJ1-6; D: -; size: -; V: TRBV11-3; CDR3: CASSLGQRVHF; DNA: TGTGCCAGCAGCTTGGGACAAAGAGTCCACTTT
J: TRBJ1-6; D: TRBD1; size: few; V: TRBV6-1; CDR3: CASWRQGKGSPLHF; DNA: TGTGCCAGCTGGAGACAGGGGAAAGGTTCACCCCTCCACTTT
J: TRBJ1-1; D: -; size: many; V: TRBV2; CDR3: CASSELGGMNTEAFF; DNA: TGTGCCAGCAGTGAACTTGGGGGGATGAACACTGAAGCTTTCTTT
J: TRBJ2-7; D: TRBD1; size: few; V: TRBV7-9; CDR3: CASSHRDRNYEQYF; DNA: TGTGCCAGCAGCCACCGGGACAGGAACTACGAGCAGTACTTC
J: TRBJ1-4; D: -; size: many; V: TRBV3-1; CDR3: CASSQVGGKTNEKLFF; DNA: TGTGCCAGCAGCCAAGTTGGGGGGAAGACTAATGAAAAACTGTTTTTT
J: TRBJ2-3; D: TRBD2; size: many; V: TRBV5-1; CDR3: CASSLSGGGSTDTQYF; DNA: TGCGCCAGCAGCTTGTCTGGGGGGGGGAGCACAGATACGCAGTATTTT
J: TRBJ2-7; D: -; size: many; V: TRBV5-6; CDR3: CASSLGQLYEQYF; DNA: TGTGCCAGCAGCTTGGGACAGCTCTACGAGCAGTACTTC
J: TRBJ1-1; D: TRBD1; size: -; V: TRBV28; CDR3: CSNSPDRGEAFF; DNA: TGTTCCAACAGCCCGGACAGGGGGGAAGCTTTCTTT
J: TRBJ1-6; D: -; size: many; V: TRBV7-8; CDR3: CASSEGLGAYSPLHF; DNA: TGTGCCAGCAGCGAAGGGTTGGGGGCTTATTCACCCCTCCACTTT
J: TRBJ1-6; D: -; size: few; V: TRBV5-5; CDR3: CASSLEGDSPLYF; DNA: TGTGCCAGCAGCTTAGAAGGCGATTCACCCCTCTACTTT
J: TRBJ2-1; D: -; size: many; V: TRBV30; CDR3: CAWKGGGDEQFF; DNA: TGTGCCTGGAAAGGAGGGGGGGACGAGCAGTTCTTC
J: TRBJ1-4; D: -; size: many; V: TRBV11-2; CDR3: CASSLDRVEKLFF; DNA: TGTGCCAGCAGCTTAGATAGGGTTGAAAAACTGTTTTTT
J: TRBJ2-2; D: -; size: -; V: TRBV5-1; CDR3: CASSLGLGARNTGELFF; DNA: TGCGCCAGCAGCTTGGGACTAGGAGCCCGGAACACCGGGGAGCTGTTTTTT
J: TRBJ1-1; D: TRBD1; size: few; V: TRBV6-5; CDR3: CASSYVGDREGKTEAFF; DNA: TGTGCCAGCAGTTACGTTGGGGACAGGGAGGGGAAAACTGAAGCTTTCTTT
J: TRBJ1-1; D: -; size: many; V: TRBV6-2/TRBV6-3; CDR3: CASSYLGRREAFF; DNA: TGTGCCAGCAGTTACCTCGGACGTCGAGAAGCTTTCTTT
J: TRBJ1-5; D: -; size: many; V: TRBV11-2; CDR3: CASPGPAEQPQHF; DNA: TGTGCCAGCCCCGGGCCGGCGGAACAGCCCCAGCATTTT
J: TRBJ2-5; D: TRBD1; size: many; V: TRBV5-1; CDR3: CASSNWDRGETQYF; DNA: TGCGCCAGCAGCAACTGGGACAGGGGTGAGACCCAGTACTTC
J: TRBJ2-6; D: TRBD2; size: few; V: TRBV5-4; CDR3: CASSFRVGSGRTSGANVLTF; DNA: TGTGCCAGCAGCTTTCGGGTAGGGAGCGGGAGGACCTCTGGGGCCAACGTCCTGACTTTC
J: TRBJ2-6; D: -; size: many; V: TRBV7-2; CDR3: CASSLKSGAGANVLTF; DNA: TGTGCCAGCAGCTTAAAGTCCGGGGCTGGGGCCAACGTCCTGACTTTC
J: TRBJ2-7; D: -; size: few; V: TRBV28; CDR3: CSSSPATGLTYEQYF; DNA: TGTTCCAGCAGTCCTGCGACCGGCCTGACCTATGAGCAGTACTTC
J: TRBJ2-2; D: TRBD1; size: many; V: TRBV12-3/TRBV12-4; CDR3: CASTPTGATGELFF; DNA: TGTGCCAGCACCCCAACAGGGGCCACCGGGGAGCTGTTTTTT